This T cell receptor beta chain was documented in a study of CXCR3-negative and CXCR3-positive naive CD8 T cells. Regarding the study as a whole: Diversity proved comparably high across both naive subsets and much lower in memory CD8+ cells.

As to this clonotype: Its antigen is not identified.

This CDR3 has 12 amino acids. Germline CDR1 DFQATT, CDR2 SNEGSKA (reference sequence). UMI-labeled 5' RACE TRB cDNA libraries were prepared from the cells. From its re-call of the 5' RACE reads, TCRdb lists each CDR3 protein once, without DNA. This listing includes about 62,000 distinct CDR3 sequences. The source of this sequence is a human donor in good health. Some clones in this sample may be carry-over from other donors' samples. Input material: naive CXCR3- CD8+ T cells from blood. Subset noted: CD45RO-CCR7+CD27+CD95- naive CD8+ T cells lacking CXCR3 (TNR3-). V and J are TRBV20-1 and TRBJ2-7; the D call from TCRdb, TRBD1, cannot be confirmed without DNA. The CDR3 sequence: CSARVGGWEQYF.